These 7 T cell receptor beta chains came from one sample sequenced in a study of technical replicates of blood from a few donors (dated by TCRdb to 2015 to 2018). The method behind the library was the immunoSEQ multiplex PCR assay. Held by TCRdb, this immuneACCESS table contains in-frame sequences only and omits some clones. Under half of the omission traces to an unresolved V gene where checked; the cause of the rest is unknown. Counted in this sample were around 29,000 clones; approximately 92% of them appeared once. The ten most abundant clones make up around 3.9% of the sample. Specimen: PBMCs. The receptors shown here come from a human donor in good health. Some clones in this sample may be carry-over from other donors' samples.

The gene calls are TRBV29-1 and TRBJ2-1; D is ambiguous. The CDR3 extends over 10 amino acids. Trimming cost V 7 bases and J 5 bases, with 6 bases left between them. Germline V CDR1 and CDR2: SQVTM, ANQGSEA. The DNA for the CDR3 is TGCAGCGCTTTCCACAATGAGCAGTTCTTC. It encodes CSAFHNEQFF.

The chain recombines TRBV7-7 with TRBJ2-2, with 14 nucleotides matching TRBD2. The CDR3 covers 17 residues. Germline trimming cut 4 bases from V and 1 base from J; bases unmatched to any gene: 2. Per the germline V gene, CDR1 is SSHAT and CDR2 is FNYEAQ (reference sequence). CDR3 coding DNA: TGTGCCAGCAGCTCGGGACTAGCGGGAGTGAACACCGGGGAGCTGTTTTTT. Translating gives CASSSGLAGVNTGELFF.

J is TRBJ2-2 and V is TRBV11-3, with D tentatively TRBD1 (6 bases). Trimming cost V 5 bases and J 2 bases, with 9 bases left between them. The CDR3 sequence is 14 residues long. CDR1 is SGHNT, CDR2 YENEEA, per germline. This chain's CDR3 is CASSQGPNTGELFF. The CDR3, as DNA: TGTGCCAGCAGCCAGGGGCCTAACACCGGGGAGCTGTTTTTT.

This sequence joins TRBV29-1 and TRBJ2-6, with TRBD1 identical over 8 bases. This CDR3 comprises 16 residues. CDR1 SQVTM and CDR2 ANQGSEA come from the germline V gene. Trimming removed 4 bases from V and 1 base from J; junction bases left unmatched: 6. CDR3 coding DNA: TGCAGCGTTGGGCAGGGGGCTGGGTCTGGGGCCAACGTCCTGACTTTC. Protein: CSVGQGAGSGANVLTF. The full variable domain, in which reference TRBV29-1 and TRBJ2-6 provide the parts outside the CDR3, is SAVISQKPSRDICQRGTSLTIQCQVDSQVTMMFWYRQQPGQSLTLIATANQGSEATYESGFVIDKFPISRPNLTFSTLTVSNMSPEDSSIYLCSVGQGAGSGANVLTFGAGSRLTVL.

For the CDR3, the DNA is TGTGCCAGCAGCGTACAGGGGGCTCCGAACACCGGGGAGCTGTTTTTT. This gives the protein CASSVQGAPNTGELFF. The gene calls are TRBV9 and TRBJ2-2, with 8 nucleotides matching TRBD1. Germline assignment: CDR1 SGDLS and CDR2 YYNGEE. There are 16 residues in the CDR3. V was pared by 1 base and J by 0 bases, with 2 bases of the junction left unmatched.

The V gene is TRBV10-3, the J gene TRBJ1-5; 9 bases align to TRBD1. After removal of 3 bases from V and 4 bases from J, the junction contained 4 bases not matched to a gene. Germline values: CDR1 ENHRY, CDR2 SYGVKD. This CDR3 has 15 amino acids. The CDR3 region has the DNA TGTGCCATCAGTGAAACGGGACAGGGTAATCAGCCCCAGCATTTT. Translation gives CAISETGQGNQPQHF.

The chain combines TRBV6-5 with TRBJ2-7, with a possible D match to TRBD1 (6 bases). The V and J ends lost 0 bases and 0 bases respectively, with 12 bases between them. The length of the CDR3 is 16 residues. The germline CDR1 and CDR2 sequences are MNHEY and SVGAGI. CDR3 DNA sequence: TGTGCCAGCAGTTACTCCACAACAGGGAGCTCCTACGAGCAGTACTTC. This translates into CASSYSTTGSSYEQYF.